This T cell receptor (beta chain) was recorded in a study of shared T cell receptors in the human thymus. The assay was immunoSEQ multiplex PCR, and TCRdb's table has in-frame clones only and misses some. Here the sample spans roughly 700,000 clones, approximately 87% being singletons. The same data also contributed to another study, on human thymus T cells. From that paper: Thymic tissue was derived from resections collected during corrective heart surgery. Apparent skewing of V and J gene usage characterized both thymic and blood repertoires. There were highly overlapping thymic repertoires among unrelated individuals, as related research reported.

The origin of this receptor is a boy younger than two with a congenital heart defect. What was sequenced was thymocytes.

This CDR3 reads CASSQEGELAGAEQYF. The CDR3 DNA reads TGCGCCAGCAGCCAAGAGGGGGAACTAGCGGGAGCCGAGCAGTACTTC. The rearrangement links TRBV4-3 to TRBJ2-5; 11 nucleotides line up with TRBD2. The J call may be faulty, since TRBJ2-7 better matches the DNA end. CDR3 length equals 16 residues. In germline, CDR1 is LGHNA, CDR2 YSLEER.